The 27 T cell receptor beta chains listed next were all sequenced from one sample in a study of PD-1 and CTLA-4 blockade in melanoma. Sequencing used immunoSEQ multiplex PCR; TCRdb keeps in-frame clones, though not all of them. The sample has 32,000 or so clones, about 88% seen once; the top ten hold about 8.5%. Sample: CD8+ T cells from peripheral blood, taken before anti-PD-1 treatment. Receptor source: a human donor with melanoma.

This chain connects TRBV30 to TRBJ1-1; D may be TRBD1 (5 bases). CDR3 length: 11 amino acids. Germline assignment: CDR1 GTSNPN and CDR2 SVGIG (reference sequence). The V end was cut by 3 bases, the J end by 8 bases, with 10 bases between. The CDR3 nucleotides are TGTGCCTGGAGCCTGCAGGGCGAAGCTTTCTTT. Amino acid sequence: CAWSLQGEAFF.

The chain recombines TRBV10-2 with TRBJ2-1; D not certain. From germline, CDR1 is WSHSY and CDR2 SAAADI. Between the trimmed V and J ends, which lost 5 bases and 2 bases, there was a span of 7 bases. This CDR3 has 13 residues. This CDR3 is CASSSDTYNEQFF. The CDR3 DNA sequence: TGCGCCAGCAGTAGCGATACCTACAATGAGCAGTTCTTC.

V gene TRBV4-2 combines with J gene TRBJ2-7; 7 bases agree with TRBD2. The V and J ends lost 1 base and 0 bases, in that order; junction bases with no gene match: 9. Germline V gene data show CDR1 as LGHNA and CDR2 as YNFKEQ. This CDR3 has 17 residues. Written as DNA, the CDR3 is TGTGCCAGCAGCCAAGGGGGGGAGGGGCGAGGCTCCTACGAGCAGTACTTC. Protein: CASSQGGEGRGSYEQYF.

This clone was observed once. This chain joins TRBV9 and TRBJ2-5; no clear D. Between the trimmed V and J ends, which lost 3 bases and 3 bases, there was a span of 12 bases. This CDR3 is 14 amino acids long. The germline V gene has CDR1 SGDLS and CDR2 YYNGEE. CDR3 DNA sequence: TGTGCCAGCAGCGCTGATGGGTCGGAAGAGACCCAGTACTTC. This sequence encodes CASSADGSEETQYF.

The CDR3 DNA follows: TGTGCCACCCGGGACGGAAACACTGAAGCTTTCTTT. It specifies CATRDGNTEAFF. The chain has TRBV10-3 and TRBJ1-1, with D tentatively TRBD1 (5 bases). CDR3 length equals 12 residues. Trimming shortened V by 10 bases and J by 2 bases, and 11 bases separated the two germline ends. CDR1 ENHRY and CDR2 SYGVKD come from the germline V gene.

V is TRBV7-8 and J is TRBJ2-3; possibly TRBD2 for D (5 bases). V lost 5 bases, J lost 0 bases, and 15 bases lay in between. The CDR3 is 16 residues long. Germline V CDR1 and CDR2: SGHVS, FQNEAQ. The CDR3 bases are TGTGCCAGCAGCGCCCATACGGGGTCTAGCACAGATACGCAGTATTTT. It translates to CASSAHTGSSTDTQYF.

This clone was detected only once. The rearrangement links TRBV28 to TRBJ2-1, with D possibly matching TRBD2 (5 bases). CDR1 and CDR2 from the germline V gene are MDHEN and SYDVKM. The CDR3 sequence is 15 residues long. Trimming removed 8 bases at V and 4 bases at J, with 18 bases between. CDR3 nucleotide sequence: TGTGCCAGCTGCTCGGAGGATGGCCCGTACAATGAGCAGTTCTTC. It is translated as CASCSEDGPYNEQFF.

The V gene is TRBV28, the J gene TRBJ1-5; possibly TRBD1 for D (5 bases). The V gene's germline CDR1 is MDHEN and CDR2 SYDVKM. Trimming took 10 bases from V and 4 from J, leaving 11 bases between them. The CDR3 covers 12 residues. The CDR3: CATKEGNQPQHF. CDR3 sequence (DNA): TGTGCCACCAAGGAGGGGAATCAGCCCCAGCATTTT.

The chain couples TRBV27 to TRBJ2-2, with TRBD1 as a possible D gene (7 bases). Germline V gives CDR1 MNHEY, CDR2 SMNVEV (reference sequence). The CDR3 consists of 14 residues. The ends were cut back, 6 bases at V and 5 bases at J, with 13 bases in the middle. This CDR3 reads CASSPTGRTGELFF. The CDR3 DNA reads TGTGCCAGCAGCCCGACAGGGAGGACCGGGGAGCTGTTTTTT.

The chain couples TRBV20-1 to TRBJ2-7; maybe TRBD2 (6 bases). The CDR3 covers 11 residues. V lost 4 bases and J 6 bases, leaving 10 bases between the germline ends. Germline lookup yields CDR1 DFQATT and CDR2 SNEGSKA (reference sequence). Here the CDR3 DNA reads TGCAGTGCTACGGTGGGGGGCGAGCAGTACTTC. Translating it yields CSATVGGEQYF.

By sample fraction, this clone is medium-sized. V gene TRBV21-1 combines with J gene TRBJ2-2; the DNA was not used to check the table's D call, TRBD2. TRBV21-1 is assigned pseudogene status. The CDR3 consists of 21 residues. The CDR3 bases are TGTGCCAGCAGCAAAATTCCCCGGGACTTAAACTCTCCGACGAACACCGGGGAGCTGTTTTTT. Translating gives CASSKIPRDLNSPTNTGELFF.

The chain recombines TRBV27 with TRBJ1-5; D remains unclear. Germline V gives CDR1 MNHEY, CDR2 SMNVEV (reference sequence). The germline V and J ends were trimmed by 5 bases and 5 bases, with 10 bases remaining between them. This CDR3 comprises 13 residues. CDR3 DNA sequence: TGTGCCAGCAGTCCGAAGGTTTATCAGCCCCAGCATTTT. Residues: CASSPKVYQPQHF.

The J gene is TRBJ1-5, the V gene TRBV24-1, with a tentative D call TRBD1 (5 bases). Germline CDR1 reads KGHDR; CDR2 reads SFDVKD. CDR3 size: 14 residues. V lost 4 bases, J lost 4 bases, and 10 bases lay in between. The CDR3 reads CATSELGVNQPQHF. The DNA for the CDR3 is TGTGCCACCAGTGAATTAGGGGTAAATCAGCCCCAGCATTTT.

J is TRBJ2-7 and V is TRBV15; TRBD2 might be the D (5 bases). Germline loops: CDR1 LNHNV, CDR2 YYDKDF (reference sequence). V was clipped by 1 base and J by 3 bases, with 16 bases between them. The CDR3 contains 16 residues. The CDR3: CATSRVPASTGYEQYF. CDR3 nucleotide sequence: TGTGCCACCAGCAGAGTGCCGGCTAGCACCGGCTACGAGCAGTACTTC.

The rearrangement uses TRBV5-4 and TRBJ2-7; 14 positions agree with TRBD2. This CDR3 comprises 17 residues. Germline V lookup: CDR1 SGHNT, CDR2 YYREEE (reference sequence). J was trimmed by 0 bases and V by 3 bases; bases with no gene match: 5. The CDR3 loop is CASSYRLAGGNSYEQYF. Here the CDR3 DNA reads TGTGCCAGCAGCTACAGACTAGCGGGGGGGAACTCCTACGAGCAGTACTTC.

V and J are TRBV9 and TRBJ1-1; 9 nucleotides match TRBD1. Germline values: CDR1 SGDLS, CDR2 YYNGEE. V lost 0 bases and J lost 1; bases outside the gene matches: 1. This CDR3 spans 15 amino acids. The CDR3 loop reads CASSVEGQGNTEAFF. CDR3 DNA sequence: TGTGCCAGCAGCGTAGAGGGACAGGGGAACACTGAAGCTTTCTTT.

The rearrangement joins TRBV10-3 to TRBJ2-7; no clear D. Germline CDR1 reads ENHRY; CDR2 reads SYGVKD. The V end lost 9 bases, the J end lost 4 bases, and 10 bases lay between the germline ends. The CDR3 has 11 amino acids. CDR3 loop: CAILGDYEQYF. CDR3 nucleotide sequence: TGTGCCATTTTAGGTGATTACGAGCAGTACTTC.

The V call is TRBV11-2, the J call TRBJ1-3, with 7 bases that match TRBD1. CDR1 and CDR2 from the germline V gene are SGHAT and FQNNGV. Trimming took 5 bases from V and 8 from J; bases not matched to a gene: 6. The CDR3 is made up of 13 amino acids. CDR3 sequence reads: CASSLYRGYTIYF. DNA for the CDR3: TGTGCCAGCAGCCTTTACAGGGGTTACACCATATATTTT.

The V gene is TRBV30, the J gene TRBJ2-7; 14 bases align to TRBD2. CDR1 and CDR2 from the germline V gene are GTSNPN and SVGIG (reference sequence). The CDR3 is 15 residues long. After removal of 1 base from V and 1 base from J, the junction contained 0 bases not matched to a gene. This chain's CDR3 is CAWSGLAGGSYEQYF. The CDR3, as DNA: TGTGCCTGGAGTGGACTAGCGGGAGGGTCCTACGAGCAGTACTTC.

This clone was seen a handful of times. The chain is built from TRBV24-1 and TRBJ2-1; no definite D call. The V gene lost 9 bases and the J gene lost 0 bases, with 8 bases spanning the gap. The germline V gene encodes CDR1 KGHDR and CDR2 SFDVKD. This CDR3 comprises 13 residues. CDR3 coding DNA: TGTGCCACCGGGCGGAGCTCCTACAATGAGCAGTTCTTC. The encoded protein is CATGRSSYNEQFF.

CDR3 protein: CASSLGTSGNEQFF. CDR3 nucleotide sequence: TGTGCCAGCAGTTTAGGGACTAGCGGTAATGAGCAGTTCTTC. The rearrangement joins TRBV28 to TRBJ2-1, with TRBD2 matching 11 bases. Germline V gene sequence: CDR1 MDHEN, CDR2 SYDVKM. CDR3 size: 14 residues. J lost 7 bases, V lost 2 bases, and 1 base had no gene match.

The V call is TRBV18, the J call TRBJ1-5; 8 nucleotides agree with TRBD1. Germline V gene lookup returns CDR1 KGHSH and CDR2 LQKENI. The V gene end was trimmed by 6 bases and the J gene end by 11 bases; junction bases not matched to a gene: 12. This CDR3 has 14 amino acids. The CDR3 sequence is CASSLGQGPSAQHF. DNA for the CDR3: TGTGCCAGCTCCCTCGGACAGGGCCCGTCGGCCCAGCATTTT.

The chain links TRBV27 to TRBJ2-1; no definite D call. The V end lost 7 bases, the J end lost 7 bases, and 14 bases lay between the germline ends. CDR1 and CDR2 (germline): MNHEY, SMNVEV (reference sequence). CDR3 length: 13 residues. CDR3 DNA: TGTGCCAGCACACCTCCCCTCGGTAATGAGCAGTTCTTC. Its protein is CASTPPLGNEQFF.

The J gene is TRBJ2-3, the V gene TRBV24-1; 13 nucleotides match TRBD2. The CDR3 has 18 amino acids. Trimming cost V 1 base and J 4 bases; bases outside gene matches: 7. Looked up from germline, CDR1 is KGHDR and CDR2 is SFDVKD. CDR3 amino acids: CATSDFGTSGIIPDTQYF. In DNA, the CDR3 is TGTGCCACCAGTGATTTCGGGACTAGCGGGATTATCCCAGATACGCAGTATTTT.

This chain links TRBV7-9 with TRBJ1-3, with D uncertain. The V gene's germline CDR1 is SEHNR and CDR2 FQNEAQ (reference sequence). The CDR3 length is 18 residues. V lost 0 bases and J 3 bases, leaving 18 bases between the germline ends. CDR3 protein: CASSLATSAARDGNTIYF. The CDR3 nucleotides read TGTGCCAGCAGCTTAGCAACATCGGCCGCTCGGGATGGAAACACCATATATTTT.

This clone was detected only a few times. The chain employs TRBV6-5 and TRBJ2-7; D call uncertain. Trimming shortened V by 2 bases and J by 2 bases, and 10 bases separated the two germline ends. There are 14 residues in the CDR3. Germline V gives CDR1 MNHEY, CDR2 SVGAGI. In nucleotides, the CDR3 is TGTGCCAGCAGTTACGACGGATCGACCTACGAGCAGTACTTC. Its translation: CASSYDGSTYEQYF.

This clone has just one count. The gene calls are TRBV9 and TRBJ1-1; D perhaps matches TRBD1 (6 bases). The CDR3 is 16 residues long. Germline V CDR1 and CDR2: SGDLS, YYNGEE. The germline V and J ends were trimmed by 4 bases and 0 bases, with 16 bases remaining between them. Here the CDR3 DNA reads TGTGCCAGCAGCAGAGACGGGGGGCACATGAACACTGAAGCTTTCTTT. Its translation: CASSRDGGHMNTEAFF.